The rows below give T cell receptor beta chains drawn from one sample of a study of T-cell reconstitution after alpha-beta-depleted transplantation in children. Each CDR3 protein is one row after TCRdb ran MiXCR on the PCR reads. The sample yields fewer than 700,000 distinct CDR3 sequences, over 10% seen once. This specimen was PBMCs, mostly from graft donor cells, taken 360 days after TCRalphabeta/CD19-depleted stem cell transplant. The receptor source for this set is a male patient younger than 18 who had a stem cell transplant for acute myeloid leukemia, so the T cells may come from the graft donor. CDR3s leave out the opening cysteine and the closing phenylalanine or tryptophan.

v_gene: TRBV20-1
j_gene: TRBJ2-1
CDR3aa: SAPRASPIYNEQF

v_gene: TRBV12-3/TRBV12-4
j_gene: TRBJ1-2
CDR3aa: ASSFLQSNYGYT

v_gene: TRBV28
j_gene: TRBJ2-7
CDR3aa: ASSPRQGSYEQY

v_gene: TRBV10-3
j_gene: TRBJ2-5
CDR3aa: AISRDRGSQETQY

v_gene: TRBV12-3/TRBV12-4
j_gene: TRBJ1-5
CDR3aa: ASRGTGFANQPQH

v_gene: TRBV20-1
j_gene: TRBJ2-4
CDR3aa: SARDRRVKNIQY

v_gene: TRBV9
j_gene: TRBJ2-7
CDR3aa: ASSVRTSGNSYEQY

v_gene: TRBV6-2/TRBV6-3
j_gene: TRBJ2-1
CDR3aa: ASSRFGDEQF

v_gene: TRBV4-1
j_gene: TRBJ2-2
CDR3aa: ASSQLGGRVTGELF

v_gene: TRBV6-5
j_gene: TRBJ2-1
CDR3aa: ASSFRGGYHLSYNEQF

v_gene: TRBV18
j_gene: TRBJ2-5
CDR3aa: ASSLGTKQETQY